Listed here is a single T cell receptor (beta chain). This clone was seen many times. Its antigen is unknown. Within one base of it there is no much larger clone, and no base qualities were kept. The High Capacity cDNA Reverse Transcription Kit was used to reverse transcribe all of the isolated RNA, meaning that expressed TCRB transcripts were what got sequenced. Naive, central memory and regulatory T cell samples underwent deep immunoSEQ sequencing, averaging approximately 3.5 million total reads per sample. Sorted cells were lysed in RLT buffer and RNA was extracted with DNase-treated RNeasy Micro or Mini kits, depending on cell number. To prevent cross-contamination, every cell subset was processed on its own, while patient and healthy donor samples were processed together. TCRB sequences were amplified from cDNA with the immunoSEQ multiplex PCR, producing 87-bp fragments spanning the CDR3 region. The amplicons were sequenced using the Illumina HiSeq platform. The original methods were these. Synthetic template baselines were used to correct PCR bias computationally, reads within Hamming distance 2 were collapsed, and singletons that could not be merged were discarded. Reads were aligned to IMGT to assign V, D and J genes, CDR3 length, and insertions or deletions at six rearrangement sites. Clonotype counts were normalized to sorted cell number within each subset before computing true diversity and Gini coefficients with the tcR R package. The overlap coefficient, calculated on TCRB nucleotide sequences, was used to quantify repertoire sharing. The source is immuneACCESS, and TCRdb retained only in-frame sequences with V and J called. Part of the clones is not carried over; for the studies checked, unresolved V genes explain less than half of this, and the remainder is unexplained. That table gives V, J and clone size, and the DNA gave D and trimming. This sample lists about 340,000 clones; roughly a tenth were detected once. Roughly 1% of the sample belongs to the ten largest clones.

This specimen comes from a study of beta chain features in type 1 diabetes (dated by TCRdb to the late 2010s). Looking at the study overall: No differences in mean age, gender distribution, total cell number or subset yield were found between patients and healthy donors. A total of about 100,000,000 sorted cells were examined across all samples, and RNA yield correlated strongly with the number of cells per subset. In the study, recently diagnosed type 1 diabetes patients and matched healthy donors were compared on the TCRB repertoires of their sorted circulating CD4+ T cell subsets. Naive and central memory subsets were obtained from all 30 or so donors, but regulatory and stem cell-like memory subsets were isolated from only 8 patients and roughly eight healthy donors. Study-wide conclusions, independent of this receptor: Naive, central memory and regulatory TCRB repertoires appeared to be more alike among patients than among healthy donors. Only small numbers of individuals were included in the HLA sub-analyses, which left unresolved whether HLA type had any influence on TCRB rearrangement. At VDJ recombination sites, type 1 diabetes patients had fewer insertions and more deleted nucleotides, which implies abnormalities in thymic rearrangement. Because cDNA was sequenced instead of genomic DNA, highly expressing activated cells could be over-represented, though the groups showed no difference in activation or CD3 levels. PCR may preferentially amplify shorter templates, but because patient and control samples were amplified and corrected together, any resulting skew would affect both groups equally. Type 1 diabetes patients showed a moderate but significant shortening of TCRB CDR3 length in all four CD4+ subsets.

From each donor, a single peripheral blood sample of about 100 mL on average was drawn into heparinised tubes. A BD FACSAria II was used to sort naive, central memory, regulatory and stem cell-like memory CD4+ T cells with a panel that included CD45RO, CCR7, CD25, CD127, CD95 and CD27. All sorted populations exceeded 95% purity. PBMCs were isolated right away by Lymphoprep density gradient centrifugation and were stained directly, without culture. So that batch effects would be minimized, each experiment stained and sorted samples in pairs, pairing one healthy donor with one patient. The sample consisted of central memory CD4+ T cells from blood. This receptor was taken from a man aged 25 to 40 with type 1 diabetes.

The DNA sequence reads TGTGCCAGCTCACTGGGACAGGGGGCCTACAATGAGCAGTTCTTC. Protein translation: CASSLGQGAYNEQFF. The chain was built from TRBV18 and TRBJ2-1; 11 nucleotides in the junction match TRBD1. The germline V gene sets CDR1 to KGHSH and CDR2 to LQKENI. The CDR3 goes from the cysteine to the phenylalanine over 15 residues. Only the CDR3 portion is preserved as DNA: 45 bases, with reading frame beginning at the first base. V is trimmed back by 4 bases and J by 2 bases, and the junction contains 1 base that no gene match accounts for.